This T cell receptor beta chain was sequenced in a study of blood T cell repertoires in COVID-19. The CDR3 has 12 residues. The germline V gene encodes CDR1 SGHDT and CDR2 YYEEEE. V dropped 3 bases and J dropped 10 bases, with 12 bases sitting between them. Original processing notes: Estimates of nucleated cell counts were drawn from the amplification of reference gene primers. Some clones are missing from TCRdb's copy, which holds only in-frame ones; the method was immunoSEQ multiplex PCR. V and J calls and clone size come straight from that table; D and trimming were deduced from the DNA. The sample yields around 190,000 clones, roughly 80% seen once.

Sequences were obtained from peripheral blood. The sequence was obtained from a woman aged 60-75 years with COVID-19, enrolled during active disease. V is TRBV5-6 and J is TRBJ2-3; D is unclear. The DNA for the CDR3 is TGTGCCAGCAGCTCGACGAACAGTGCGCAGTATTTT. Translation: CASSSTNSAQYF.